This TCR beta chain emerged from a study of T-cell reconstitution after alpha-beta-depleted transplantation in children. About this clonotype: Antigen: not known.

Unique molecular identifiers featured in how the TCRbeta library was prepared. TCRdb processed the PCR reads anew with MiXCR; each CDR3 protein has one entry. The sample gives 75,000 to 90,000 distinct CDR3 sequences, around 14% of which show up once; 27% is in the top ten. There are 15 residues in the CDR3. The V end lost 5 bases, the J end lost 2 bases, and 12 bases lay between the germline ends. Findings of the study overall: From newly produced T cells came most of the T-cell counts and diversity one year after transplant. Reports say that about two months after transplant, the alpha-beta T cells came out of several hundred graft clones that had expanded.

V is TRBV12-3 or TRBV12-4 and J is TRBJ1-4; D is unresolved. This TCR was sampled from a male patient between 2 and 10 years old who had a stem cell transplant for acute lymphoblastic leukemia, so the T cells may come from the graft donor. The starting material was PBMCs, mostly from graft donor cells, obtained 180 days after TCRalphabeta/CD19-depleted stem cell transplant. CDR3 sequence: CASSPRHPTNEKLFF. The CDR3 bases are TGTGCCAGCAGTCCCCGACATCCCACTAATGAAAAACTGTTTTTT.